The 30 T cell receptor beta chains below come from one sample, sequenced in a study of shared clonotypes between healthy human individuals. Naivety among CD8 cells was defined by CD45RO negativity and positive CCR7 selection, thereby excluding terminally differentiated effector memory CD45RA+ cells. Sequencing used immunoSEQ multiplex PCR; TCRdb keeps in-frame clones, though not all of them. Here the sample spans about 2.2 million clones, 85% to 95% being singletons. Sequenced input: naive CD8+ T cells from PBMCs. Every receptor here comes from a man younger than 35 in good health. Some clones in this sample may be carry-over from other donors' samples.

The CDR3 spells CASRPTGGYGYTF. In nucleotides, the CDR3 is TGTGCCAGTAGGCCCACAGGGGGATATGGCTACACCTTC. This chain uses TRBV19 with TRBJ1-2; the match to TRBD1 covers 8 bases. This CDR3 has 13 amino acids. V gave up 6 bases and J gave up 5 bases; unmatched junction bases: 5. Germline CDR1 reads LNHDA; CDR2 reads SQIVND (reference sequence). Filled out from reference TRBV19 and TRBJ1-2, the complete variable domain reads DGGITQSPKYLFRKEGQNVTLSCEQNLNHDAMYWYRQDPGQGLRLIYYSQIVNDFQKGDIAEGYSVSREKKESFPLTVTSAQKNPTAFYLCASRPTGGYGYTFGSGTRLTVV.

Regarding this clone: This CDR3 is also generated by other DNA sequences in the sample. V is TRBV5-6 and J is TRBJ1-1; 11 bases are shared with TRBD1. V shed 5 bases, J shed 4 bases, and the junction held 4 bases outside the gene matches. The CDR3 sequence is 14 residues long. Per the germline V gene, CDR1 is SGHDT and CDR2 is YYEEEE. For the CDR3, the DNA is TGTGCCAGCAGTTTTGGGACAGGGGGCACTGAAGCTTTCTTT. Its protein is CASSFGTGGTEAFF.

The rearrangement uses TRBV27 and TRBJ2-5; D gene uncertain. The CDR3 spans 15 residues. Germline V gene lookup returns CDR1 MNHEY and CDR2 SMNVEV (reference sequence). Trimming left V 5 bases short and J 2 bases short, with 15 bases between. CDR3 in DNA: TGTGCCAGCAGTCCCTACGACCTAGGGCAAGAGACCCAGTACTTC. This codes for CASSPYDLGQETQYF.

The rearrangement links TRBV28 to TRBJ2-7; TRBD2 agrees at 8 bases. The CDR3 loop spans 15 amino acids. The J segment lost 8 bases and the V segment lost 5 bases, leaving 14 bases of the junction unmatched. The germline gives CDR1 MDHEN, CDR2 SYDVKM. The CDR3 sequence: CASSTGLARVYKQYF. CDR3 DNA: TGTGCCAGCAGTACTGGACTAGCTAGGGTGTATAAGCAGTACTTC.

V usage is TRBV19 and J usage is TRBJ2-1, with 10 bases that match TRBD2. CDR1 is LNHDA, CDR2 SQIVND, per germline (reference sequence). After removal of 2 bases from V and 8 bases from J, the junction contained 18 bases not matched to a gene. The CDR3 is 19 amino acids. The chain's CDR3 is CASSIRSLGSGRAMYEQFF. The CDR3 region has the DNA TGTGCCAGTAGTATAAGGTCTTTGGGCAGCGGGAGGGCCATGTATGAGCAGTTCTTC. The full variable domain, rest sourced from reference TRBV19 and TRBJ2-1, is DGGITQSPKYLFRKEGQNVTLSCEQNLNHDAMYWYRQDPGQGLRLIYYSQIVNDFQKGDIAEGYSVSREKKESFPLTVTSAQKNPTAFYLCASSIRSLGSGRAMYEQFFGPGTRLTVL.

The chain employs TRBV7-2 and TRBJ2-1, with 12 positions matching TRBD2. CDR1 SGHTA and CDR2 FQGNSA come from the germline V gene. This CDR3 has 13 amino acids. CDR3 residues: CAKLAGGGNEQFF. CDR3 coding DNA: TGTGCAAAACTAGCGGGAGGCGGAAATGAGCAGTTCTTC.

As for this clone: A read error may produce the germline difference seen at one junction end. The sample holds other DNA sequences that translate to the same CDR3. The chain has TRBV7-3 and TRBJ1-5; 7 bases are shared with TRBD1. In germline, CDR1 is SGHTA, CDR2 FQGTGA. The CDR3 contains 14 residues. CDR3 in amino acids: CASSLTGAGQPQHF. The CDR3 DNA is TGTGCCAGCAGCCTAACAGGGGCGGGTCAGCCCCAGCATTTT.

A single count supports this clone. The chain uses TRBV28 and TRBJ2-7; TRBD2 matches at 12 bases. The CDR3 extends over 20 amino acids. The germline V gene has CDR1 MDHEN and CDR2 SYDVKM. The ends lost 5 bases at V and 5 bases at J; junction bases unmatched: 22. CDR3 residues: CASSPLGRDRRLAGVNEQYF. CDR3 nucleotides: TGTGCCAGCAGTCCATTAGGGCGGGACCGGAGACTAGCGGGAGTGAACGAGCAGTACTTC. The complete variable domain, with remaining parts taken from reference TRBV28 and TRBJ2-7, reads DVKVTQSSRYLVKRTGEKVFLECVQDMDHENMFWYRQDPGLGLRLIYFSYDVKMKEKGDIPEGYSVSREKKERFSLILESASTNQTSMYLCASSPLGRDRRLAGVNEQYFGPGTRLTVT.

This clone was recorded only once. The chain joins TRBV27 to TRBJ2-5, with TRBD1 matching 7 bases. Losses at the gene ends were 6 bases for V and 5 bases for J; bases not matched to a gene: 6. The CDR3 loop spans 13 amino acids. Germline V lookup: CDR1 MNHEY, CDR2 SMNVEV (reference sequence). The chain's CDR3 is CASRTTGAETQYF. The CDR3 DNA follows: TGTGCCAGCAGAACAACAGGGGCGGAGACCCAGTACTTC.

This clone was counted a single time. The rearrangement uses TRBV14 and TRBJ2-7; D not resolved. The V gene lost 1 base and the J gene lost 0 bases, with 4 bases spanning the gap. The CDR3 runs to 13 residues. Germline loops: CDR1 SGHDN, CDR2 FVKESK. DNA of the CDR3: TGTGCCAGCAGCCAAGTTTTCTCCTACGAGCAGTACTTC. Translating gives CASSQVFSYEQYF.

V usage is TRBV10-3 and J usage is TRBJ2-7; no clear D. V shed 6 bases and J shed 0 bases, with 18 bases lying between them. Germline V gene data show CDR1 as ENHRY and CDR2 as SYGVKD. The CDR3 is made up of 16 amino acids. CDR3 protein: CAIRNFDRYSSYEQYF. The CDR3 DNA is TGTGCCATCAGAAACTTCGACCGATACAGCTCCTACGAGCAGTACTTC.

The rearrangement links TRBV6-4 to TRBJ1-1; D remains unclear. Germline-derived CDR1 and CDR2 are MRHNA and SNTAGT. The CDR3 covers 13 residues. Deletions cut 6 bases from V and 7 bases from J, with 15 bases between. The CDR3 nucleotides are TGTGCCAGCAGCCCCGGACCAGATTATGAAGCTTTCTTT. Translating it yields CASSPGPDYEAFF.

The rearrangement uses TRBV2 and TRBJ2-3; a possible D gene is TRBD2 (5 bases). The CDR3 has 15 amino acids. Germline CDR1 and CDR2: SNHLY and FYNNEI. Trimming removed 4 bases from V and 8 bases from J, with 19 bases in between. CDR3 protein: CASSVPRESPSTQYF. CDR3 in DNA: TGTGCCAGCAGTGTGCCCCGGGAATCGCCTTCTACGCAGTATTTT.

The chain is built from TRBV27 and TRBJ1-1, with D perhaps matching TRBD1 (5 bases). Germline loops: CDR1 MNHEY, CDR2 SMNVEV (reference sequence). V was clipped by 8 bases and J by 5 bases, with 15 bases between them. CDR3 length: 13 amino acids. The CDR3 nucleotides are TGTGCCAGCTCTAGCCCAGGGAGAACTGAAGCTTTCTTT. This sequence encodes CASSSPGRTEAFF.

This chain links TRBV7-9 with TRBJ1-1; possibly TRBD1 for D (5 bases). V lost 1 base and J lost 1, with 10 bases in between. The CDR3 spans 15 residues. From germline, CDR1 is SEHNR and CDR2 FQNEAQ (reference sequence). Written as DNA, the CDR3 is TGTGCCAGCAGCTTAGTAGACAGTCCGAACACTGAAGCTTTCTTT. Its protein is CASSLVDSPNTEAFF.

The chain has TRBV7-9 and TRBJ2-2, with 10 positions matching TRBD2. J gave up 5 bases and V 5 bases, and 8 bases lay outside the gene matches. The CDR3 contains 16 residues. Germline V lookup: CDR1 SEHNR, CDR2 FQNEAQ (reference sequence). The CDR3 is CASSPPSGSKTGELFF. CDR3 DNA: TGTGCCAGCAGCCCACCTAGCGGGAGTAAGACCGGGGAGCTGTTTTTT.

CDR3 sequence reads: CASSEEELLAESSYEQYF. The DNA of the CDR3 is TGTGCCAGCAGTGAAGAGGAGTTGTTAGCGGAGAGCTCCTACGAGCAGTACTTC. This chain uses TRBV6-1 with TRBJ2-7; possibly TRBD2 for D (6 bases). The CDR3 is 18 amino acids. Germline assignment: CDR1 MNHNS and CDR2 SASEGT. V was clipped by 1 base and J by 0 bases, with 19 bases between them.

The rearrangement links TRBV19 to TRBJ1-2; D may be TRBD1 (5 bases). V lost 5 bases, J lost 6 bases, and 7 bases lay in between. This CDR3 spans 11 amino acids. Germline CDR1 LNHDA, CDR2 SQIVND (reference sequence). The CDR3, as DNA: TGTGCCAGTAGTTGGGGGGATGGCTACACCTTC. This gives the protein CASSWGDGYTF.

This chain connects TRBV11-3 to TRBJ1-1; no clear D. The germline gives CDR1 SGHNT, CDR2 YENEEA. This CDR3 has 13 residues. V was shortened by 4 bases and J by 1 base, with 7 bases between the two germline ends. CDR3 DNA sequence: TGTGCCAGCAGCTGGCGGGGGAACACTGAAGCTTTCTTT. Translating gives CASSWRGNTEAFF.

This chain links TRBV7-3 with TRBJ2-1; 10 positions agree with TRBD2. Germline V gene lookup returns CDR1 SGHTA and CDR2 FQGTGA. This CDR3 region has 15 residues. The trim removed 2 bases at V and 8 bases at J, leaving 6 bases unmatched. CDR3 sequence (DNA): TGTGCCAGCAGCTTATTAGCGGGGGGCGGTCATGAGCAGTTCTTC. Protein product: CASSLLAGGGHEQFF.

The CDR3 here is CASSPRTLVGFYNEQFF. CDR3 coding DNA: TGTGCCAGCAGCCCAAGGACACTTGTGGGCTTCTACAATGAGCAGTTCTTC. The chain has TRBV7-9 and TRBJ2-1; D possibly corresponds to TRBD1 (5 bases). Trimming stripped 5 bases from V and 3 bases from J, with 20 bases between. This CDR3 is 17 amino acids long. Germline loops: CDR1 SEHNR, CDR2 FQNEAQ (reference sequence).

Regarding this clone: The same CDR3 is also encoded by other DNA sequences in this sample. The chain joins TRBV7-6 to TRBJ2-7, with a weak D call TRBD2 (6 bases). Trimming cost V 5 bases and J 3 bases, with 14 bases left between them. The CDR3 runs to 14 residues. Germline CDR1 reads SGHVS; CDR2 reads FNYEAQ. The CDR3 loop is CASSARDSNYEQYF. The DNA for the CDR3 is TGTGCCAGCAGCGCCAGGGACTCAAACTACGAGCAGTACTTC.

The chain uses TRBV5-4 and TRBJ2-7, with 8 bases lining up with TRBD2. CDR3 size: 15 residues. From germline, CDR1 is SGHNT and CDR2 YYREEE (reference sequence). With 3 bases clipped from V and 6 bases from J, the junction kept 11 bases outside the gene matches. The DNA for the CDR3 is TGTGCCAGCAGCTCTCCCCCAAGCGGGAGTATCGAGCAGTACTTC. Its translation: CASSSPPSGSIEQYF.

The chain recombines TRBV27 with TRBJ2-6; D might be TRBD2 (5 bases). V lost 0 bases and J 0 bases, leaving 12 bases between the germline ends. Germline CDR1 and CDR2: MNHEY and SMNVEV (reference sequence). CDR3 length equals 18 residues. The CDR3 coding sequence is TGTGCCAGCAGTTTATCGGCCAGCGGCGGCTCTGGGGCCAACGTCCTGACTTTC. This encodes CASSLSASGGSGANVLTF.

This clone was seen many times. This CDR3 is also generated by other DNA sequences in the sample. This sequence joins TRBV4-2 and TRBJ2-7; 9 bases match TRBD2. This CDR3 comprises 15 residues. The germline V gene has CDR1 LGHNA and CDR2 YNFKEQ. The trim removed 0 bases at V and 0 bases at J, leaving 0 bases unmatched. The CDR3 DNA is TGTGCCAGCAGCCAAGAAGCGGGAGGCTCCTACGAGCAGTACTTC. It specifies CASSQEAGGSYEQYF.

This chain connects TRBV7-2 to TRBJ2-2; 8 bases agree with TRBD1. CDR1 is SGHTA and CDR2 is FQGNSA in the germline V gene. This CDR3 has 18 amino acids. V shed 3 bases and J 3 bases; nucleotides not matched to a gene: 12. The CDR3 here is CASSLTGARNLYTGELFF. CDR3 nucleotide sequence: TGTGCCAGCAGCTTGACAGGGGCGCGTAACCTTTACACCGGGGAGCTGTTTTTT.

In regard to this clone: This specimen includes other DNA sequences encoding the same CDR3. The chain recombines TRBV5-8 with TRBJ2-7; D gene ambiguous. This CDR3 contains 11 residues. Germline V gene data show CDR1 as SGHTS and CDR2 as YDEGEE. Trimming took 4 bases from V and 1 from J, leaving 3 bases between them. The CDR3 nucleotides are TGTGCCAGCAGCCCTTCCTACGAGCAGTACTTC. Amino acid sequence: CASSPSYEQYF. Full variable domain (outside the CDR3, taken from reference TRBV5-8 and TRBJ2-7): EAGVTQSPTHLIKTRGQQATLRCSPISGHTSVYWYQQALGLGLQFLLWYDEGEERNRGNFPPRFSGRQFPNYSSELNVNALELEDSALYLCASSPSYEQYFGPGTRLTVT.

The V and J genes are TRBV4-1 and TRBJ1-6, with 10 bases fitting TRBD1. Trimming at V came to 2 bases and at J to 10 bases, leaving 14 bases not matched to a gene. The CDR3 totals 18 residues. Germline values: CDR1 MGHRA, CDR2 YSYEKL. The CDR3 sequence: CASSQQTMTTGGRSPLHF. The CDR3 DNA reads TGCGCCAGCAGCCAACAAACAATGACGACAGGGGGCAGGTCACCCCTCCACTTT.

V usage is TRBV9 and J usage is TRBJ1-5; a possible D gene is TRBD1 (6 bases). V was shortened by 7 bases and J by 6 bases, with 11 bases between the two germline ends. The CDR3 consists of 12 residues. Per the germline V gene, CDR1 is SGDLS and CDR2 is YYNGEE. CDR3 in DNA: TGTGCCAGCGGGGGGGCCATTCAGCCCCAGCATTTT. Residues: CASGGAIQPQHF.

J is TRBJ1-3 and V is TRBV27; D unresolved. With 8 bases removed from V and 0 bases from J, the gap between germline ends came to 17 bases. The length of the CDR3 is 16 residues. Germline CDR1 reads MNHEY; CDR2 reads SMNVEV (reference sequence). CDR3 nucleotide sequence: TGTGCCAGCGCCCCATGGGTTCGTGGCTCTGGAAACACCATATATTTT. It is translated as CASAPWVRGSGNTIYF.